A selection of T cell receptor beta chains follows, all from one sample in a study of CD8+CD57+ T cells in acquired aplastic anemia. TCRdb re-derived calls from the reads in MiXCR, one entry per CDR3 protein. There are about 240,000 distinct CDR3 sequences in the sample; approximately 50% occur only once, and about 8.3% lies in the top ten. The source material was sorted CD4+, CD8+, or CD8+CD57+ T cells (not recorded which) from PBMCs. The receptors originated from a human donor with aplastic anemia. Both conserved end residues are part of each CDR3. D genes are given only for firm matches. The size field is filled for only some rows; it gives once, few, many or a size class.

d_gene,v_gene,abundance,j_gene,CDR3nt,CDR3aa
-,TRBV7-8,few,TRBJ1-6,TGTGCCAGCAGCTTAGACCCTATGGGACCCCTCCACTTT,CASSLDPMGPLHF
TRBD1,TRBV6-5,-,TRBJ2-5,TGTGCCAGCAGTTATGGGGACAGCAAAGAGACCCAGTACTTC,CASSYGDSKETQYF
-,TRBV19,-,TRBJ1-2,TGTGCCAGTATATCGGGCAGGTTCAGCTATGGCTACACCTTC,CASISGRFSYGYTF
TRBD1,TRBV20-1,few,TRBJ1-1,TGCAGTGCTCCACGGACAGGGCTGAACACTGAAGCTTTCTTT,CSAPRTGLNTEAFF
-,TRBV20-1,-,TRBJ1-2,TGCAGTGCTAGAGAGACCCGGACCTATGGCTACACCTTC,CSARETRTYGYTF
-,TRBV20-1,many,TRBJ2-1,TGCAGTGCTACCACCAGGGGGACTACCTTTTTTGAGCAGTTCTTC,CSATTRGTTFFEQFF
-,TRBV2,-,TRBJ1-2,TGTGCCAGCAGTACTTCAGGAAGGGGAGGCTACACCTTC,CASSTSGRGGYTF
-,TRBV10-1,-,TRBJ1-1,TGCGCCAGCAGTGAAACCAGATGGTGGAACACTGAAGCTTTCTTT,CASSETRWWNTEAFF
-,TRBV6-5,-,TRBJ2-5,TGTGCCAGCAGTTTATCCCGGACCCAGTACTTC,CASSLSRTQYF
TRBD1,TRBV7-2,-,TRBJ1-6,TGTGCCAGCAGCTTGTATCAGGGGGCAGGCAATTCACCCCTCCACTTT,CASSLYQGAGNSPLHF
-,TRBV6-1,few,TRBJ1-1,TGTGCCAGCAGAGACCCAGGAAACACTGAAGCTTTCTTT,CASRDPGNTEAFF
-,TRBV13,many,TRBJ1-6,TGTGCCAGCAGCTTAGAAGGCGGATCACCCCTCCACTTT,CASSLEGGSPLHF
TRBD1,TRBV4-1,few,TRBJ2-1,TGTGCCAGCAGCCCTGACAGGGGGGCCTACAATGAGCAGTTCTTC,CASSPDRGAYNEQFF
-,TRBV28,-,TRBJ2-7,TGTGCCAGCAGCCGGGCGACAGCCTCCATCGAGCAGTACTTC,CASSRATASIEQYF
-,TRBV7-6,many,TRBJ2-3,TGTGCCAGCAGACCTAGAAGGGGAGATACGCAGTATTTT,CASRPRRGDTQYF
-,TRBV5-5,many,TRBJ2-7,TGTGCCAGCAGCTTCAGGGCCTACGAGCAGTACTTC,CASSFRAYEQYF
TRBD1,TRBV15,-,TRBJ2-1,TGTGCCACCAGCAGAGACACCGGGACAGGGGGCTCCTACAATGAGCAGTTCTTC,CATSRDTGTGGSYNEQFF
-,TRBV5-1,few,TRBJ2-7,TGCGCCAGCAGCTCGCGCTCAAACAGGGATTTTTGGGAGCAGTACTTC,CASSSRSNRDFWEQYF
-,TRBV20-1,many,TRBJ2-5,TGCAGTGCTAGAAATTTGGAGACCCAGTACTTC,CSARNLETQYF
-,TRBV7-2,-,TRBJ1-6,TGTGCCAGCAGCCAAGAAAAGGGTTCTCGGTCTAGTTCACCCCTCCACTTT,CASSQEKGSRSSSPLHF
-,TRBV20-1,-,TRBJ1-2,TGCAGTTCAGAATCAGGGGTGGGTAACTATGGCTACACCTTC,CSSESGVGNYGYTF
TRBD1,TRBV19,-,TRBJ1-5,TGTGCCAGTAGGCGGCGACAGGGAGGTCAGCCCCAGCATTTT,CASRRRQGGQPQHF
-,TRBV19,-,TRBJ2-3,TGTGCCAGCCGTGGGCTAGCGAGCGCAGATACGCAGTATTTT,CASRGLASADTQYF
-,TRBV7-9,many,TRBJ2-7,TGTGCCAGCAGCTGGGGGGCCCGGGGACACGAGCAGTACTTC,CASSWGARGHEQYF
-,TRBV7-9,many,TRBJ2-1,TGTGCCAGCAGCGCCACTTCCCTATACAATGAGCAGTTCTTC,CASSATSLYNEQFF
-,TRBV6-5,many,TRBJ1-2,TGTGCCAGCAGTCAGGCCCTTAACTATGGCTACACCTTC,CASSQALNYGYTF
TRBD1,TRBV6-5,-,TRBJ2-7,TGTGCCAGCAGTTGGACAGGGAAGGGGTCCGATGAGCAGTACTTC,CASSWTGKGSDEQYF
TRBD1,TRBV6-4,-,TRBJ2-3,TGTGCCGGCAGAGGGACAGAGAACACAGATACGCAGTATTTT,CAGRGTENTDTQYF
TRBD1,TRBV2,many,TRBJ2-7,TGTGCCAGCAGTGAATTGGGACAGGGTTCCTACGAGCAGTACTTC,CASSELGQGSYEQYF
-,TRBV19,many,TRBJ2-7,TGTGCCAGTAGTAAACTTTTTTCTGTACTCGGTTACTACGAGCAGTACTTC,CASSKLFSVLGYYEQYF
-,TRBV19,few,TRBJ2-7,TGTGCCAGTAGCGGGGACGAGCAGTACTTC,CASSGDEQYF
-,TRBV29-1,-,TRBJ1-5,TGCAGCGTTTCGTCCAACAATCAGCCCCAGCATTTT,CSVSSNNQPQHF
-,TRBV10-3,-,TRBJ1-1,TGTGCCGGGAGCCGGGACTGGAACACTGAAGCTTTCTTT,CAGSRDWNTEAFF
-,TRBV7-9,many,TRBJ1-1,TGTGCCAGCAGCCCACCCTCGGGGGAACCTGAAGCTTTCTTT,CASSPPSGEPEAFF
-,TRBV9,-,TRBJ2-3,TGTGCCAGCAGCGTAGGCCGGGGTACGCAGTATTTT,CASSVGRGTQYF
TRBD1,TRBV5-6,many,TRBJ2-7,TGTGCCAGCAGCGGGGGACAGCACTACGAGCAGTACTTC,CASSGGQHYEQYF
-,TRBV7-6,many,TRBJ1-6,TGTGCCAGCACCTCGGGTCGTTCTCGCTCACCCCTCCACTTT,CASTSGRSRSPLHF
-,TRBV30,few,TRBJ2-2,TGTGCCTGGAGTGTGGCCCCAGGCGGCGGGGAGCTGTTTTTT,CAWSVAPGGGELFF
-,TRBV4-3,many,TRBJ1-1,TGCGCCAGCAGCCAAGATTTTAGGGCGACTGAAGCTTTCTTT,CASSQDFRATEAFF
-,TRBV5-6,-,TRBJ1-2,TGTGCCAGCAGCTTGGTTCCAGCAGCTAACTATGGCTACACCTTC,CASSLVPAANYGYTF
-,TRBV24-1,-,TRBJ2-3,TGTGCCACCAGTGACTACAGGGATACAGATACGCAGTATTTT,CATSDYRDTDTQYF
-,TRBV19,-,TRBJ1-6,TGTGCCAGTAGTCCAGGGTCGGGAAATTCACCCCTCCACTTT,CASSPGSGNSPLHF
-,TRBV7-9,-,TRBJ2-3,TGTGCCAGCAGCCATAGTAGCACAGATACGCAGTATTTT,CASSHSSTDTQYF
TRBD2,TRBV5-6,many,TRBJ2-1,TGTGCCAGCAGCCTGGGACTAGCGGGAGGTAGTGAGCAGTTCTTC,CASSLGLAGGSEQFF
TRBD1,TRBV11-2,-,TRBJ1-2,TGTGCCAGCAGTACAGACAGGGGTGTTAACTCTGGCTACACCTTC,CASSTDRGVNSGYTF
TRBD1,TRBV25-1,-,TRBJ2-7,TGTGCCAGCAGCTTAGGGGACAGGTCCCACGAGCAGTACTTC,CASSLGDRSHEQYF
-,TRBV10-3,-,TRBJ2-7,TGTGCCTGCAGCCAGCTTGCGGAGATGGGCGAGCAGTACTTC,CACSQLAEMGEQYF
-,TRBV19,many,TRBJ1-2,TGTGCCAGTAGTGCCGCACGCTATGGCTACACCTTC,CASSAARYGYTF
-,TRBV7-8,many,TRBJ1-5,TGTGCCAGCAGCCTTAGAGGGGCCGGCAGCCACTTTAGCAATCAGCCCCAGCATTTT,CASSLRGAGSHFSNQPQHF
-,TRBV30,few,TRBJ2-1,TGTGCCGGTCAGGGTCGGGACTCTCTATACAATGAGCAGTTCTTC,CAGQGRDSLYNEQFF
-,TRBV9,-,TRBJ2-2,TGTGCCAGCTCACCTGATGCCGGGACAACCACCGGGGAGCTGTTTTTT,CASSPDAGTTTGELFF
-,TRBV30,few,TRBJ2-1,TGTGCCTGGAGGGGGGTCAGGGGCTATGCCTACAATGAGCAGTTCTTC,CAWRGVRGYAYNEQFF
-,TRBV19,few,TRBJ2-2,TGTGCCAGTAGGCGAACGACCGGGGAGCTGTTTTTT,CASRRTTGELFF
TRBD2,TRBV11-2,many,TRBJ2-1,TGTGCCAGCAGCTTAGAATTTGGCGGGGGAAACAATGAGCAGTTCTTC,CASSLEFGGGNNEQFF
-,TRBV9,-,TRBJ1-6,TGTGCCAGCAGCCCCCGCCTGGATTCACCCCTCCACTTT,CASSPRLDSPLHF
-,TRBV12-3/TRBV12-4,-,TRBJ1-1,TGTGCCAGCAGCGTAGGAGGGCGGAAGAACACTGAAGCTTTCTTT,CASSVGGRKNTEAFF
TRBD1,TRBV29-1,-,TRBJ1-6,TGCAGCAGTCTCCCGGATCGGGACAGTGGGGCAATCGGTTCACCCCTCCACTTT,CSSLPDRDSGAIGSPLHF
-,TRBV2,-,TRBJ1-2,TGTGCCAGCAAGAACACCAGGGAAGGAGATGGCTACACCTTC,CASKNTREGDGYTF
TRBD2,TRBV12-3/TRBV12-4,-,TRBJ2-7,TGTGCCAGCAGGCCCCCCGGGACTAGTATCTTCGAGCAGTACTTC,CASRPPGTSIFEQYF